This T cell receptor beta chain was found in a study of PD-L1 blockade in urothelial cancer (dated by TCRdb to 2016 to 2017). In the study overall: Therapy was started in the mid-2010s for all patients, and atezolizumab 1,200 mg was administered intravenously every 3 weeks. About 85% of the 29 patients were males with bladder-origin urothelial cancer, and about 60% of the 29 reported a prior smoking history. Patients had an ECOG performance status of 0 or 1 and had received between 0 and 3 prior chemotherapy regimens. Blood samples were analyzed 3 weeks after the start of treatment (second dose) and 6 weeks after the start of treatment. Blood samples gave a median of about 130,000 T cells and 77,000 or so unique TCRs, with a median clonality of approximately 0.08. The study, an exploratory multi-omic analysis, examined somatic, immune and clinical correlates of response to PD-L1 blockade with atezolizumab in urothelial cancer. Pretreatment tumor samples, along with matched peripheral blood collected serially before and after atezolizumab treatment, underwent TCR sequencing. Durable clinical benefit was defined as a progression-free survival longer than 6 months, and TCR features were additionally tested against progression-free survival and overall survival. In the same patients who had TCR sequencing, pretreatment tumors also underwent whole exome sequencing and RNA sequencing. Eight to ten patients achieved durable clinical benefit and fewer than 25 did not. Twenty-nine patients had pretreatment blood TCR-seq, 24 had at least one posttreatment blood collection, and 24 had tumor TCR-seq.

The time point label for this specimen denotes: peripheral blood 6 weeks after treatment start. A total of 29 patients with locally advanced or metastatic urothelial carcinoma, treated at Memorial Sloan Kettering on a trial protocol, made up the cohort. Peripheral blood mononuclear cells were collected pretreatment and during treatment, with between 1 and 8 total time points obtained per patient. The Qiagen DNeasy Blood extraction kit was used to purify genomic DNA from total PBMCs and tumor samples. Collected pretreatment and during treatment, PBMCs were isolated and stored as previously described. What the study reported, not specific to this receptor: Because the sample size was small (n ≈ 29) and many of the analyses were exploratory, the results are meant to be hypothesis-generating. Patients with durable benefit showed greater expansion of tumor-associated TCR clones in peripheral blood 3 weeks after starting treatment (n of about 20, p = 0.022). Improved progression-free and overall survival was associated with having pretreatment peripheral blood TCR clonality below the median.

The CDR3 measures 14 amino acids from cysteine to phenylalanine. Only the CDR3 region is kept as DNA, spanning 42 bases read in frame from base 1. CDR1 LGHNA and CDR2 YNFKEQ are derived from the germline V gene. V trim: 5 bases; J trim: 2 bases; unmatched bases: 4. With respect to this clone: This receptor's antigen is unknown. Per-base qualities were not stored, and no clone one base away is much larger.

Synthetic TCR analog templates were spiked into each PCR so that absolute template abundance could be estimated from read counts. The immunoSEQ assay used bias-controlled V and J gene primers to amplify TCRbeta CDR3 regions from genomic DNA. Sequencing of rearranged TCRbeta segments was performed at approximately 20X coverage. The original methods were these. Clustering was used to correct sequencing errors, and CDR3s were annotated against IMGT so that V, D and J genes could be assigned. Out-of-frame and stop-codon sequences were excluded, and only productive TCRbeta rearrangements were used in downstream analyses. Clonality was computed as one minus Shannon entropy normalized by the log of the number of unique productive sequences. Clones differing between time points or between blood and tumor were identified by Fisher's exact test with Benjamini-Hochberg correction at adjusted p below 0.01. TCRdb took this table from immuneACCESS and kept in-frame rearrangements with V and J called. Such tables lack part of the clones; where checked against another copy, unresolved V genes explain under half of the gap, and the rest is unexplained. V, J and clone size are taken as reported in that table, and D and trimming were inferred from the DNA itself. This sample has around 93,000 clones in its table, and roughly 80% of those were observed once. 8.4% of the sample lies in the top ten.

Here the chain combines TRBV4-2 and TRBJ2-3; 7 middle bases align to TRBD2. The sequencing used PBMCs, collected around atezolizumab (anti-PD-L1) treatment. This TCR was recovered from a man between 65 and 80 years old with urothelial cancer. The CDR3 in this case is CASSAREATDTQYF. The nucleotide sequence reads TGTGCCAGCAGCGCCCGGGAGGCCACAGATACGCAGTATTTT.